This T cell receptor beta chain was identified in a study of blood T cell repertoires in COVID-19. The method was immunoSEQ multiplex PCR; TCRdb's version includes in-frame clones alone and lacks a portion of them. Of 150,000 to 200,000 clones listed, 85% to 90% are singletons. CDR1 is SGHDT, CDR2 YYEEEE, per germline. The V end was cut by 5 bases, the J end by 2 bases, with 14 bases between. The CDR3 length is 15 residues. This TCR derives from a woman in her twenties or thirties with active or convalescent COVID-19. Sequenced input: peripheral blood. The V gene is TRBV5-6, the J gene TRBJ1-3, with a possible D match to TRBD1 (6 bases). CDR3 residues: CASRWKGDPGNTIYF. CDR3 DNA sequence: TGTGCCAGCAGATGGAAGGGGGACCCTGGAAACACCATATATTTT.